This T cell receptor beta chain was identified in a study of T cell repertoires in cytomegalovirus infection. On the study more broadly: CMV epitopes that were recently identified and HLA-C-restricted were used alongside well-studied HLA-B-restricted ones. It was the public TCR beta signatures that indicated both CMV infection and matching HLA type.

The CDR3 has 10 residues. V lost 10 bases and J lost 7, with 10 bases in between. Germline V gives CDR1 MNHNS, CDR2 SASEGT. Note on this clonotype: Antigen specificity is unknown.

Study-level results: Public TCR beta family frequency separated CMV-and-HLA carriers, including in an independent cohort. It was HLA-C-restricted CMV-specific TCR beta clonotypes that dominated the response ex vivo.

TCRdb reanalysed the reads using MiXCR and keeps one entry per CDR3 protein. The data show 700,000 to 950,000 distinct CDR3 sequences, 32% seen once. The origin of this receptor is a human donor in good health (CMV status not recorded). Some clones in this sample may be carry-over from other donors' samples. The material sequenced was cultured CD8+ T cells from PBMCs, taken from culture after CMV antigen stimulation. The chain joins TRBV6-1 to TRBJ1-1; D remains unclear. For the CDR3, the DNA is TGTGCCATAGAACAGAGTGAAGCTTTCTTT. Residues: CAIEQSEAFF.